The present entry profiles one TCR beta chain with its context. This sample is part of a study of identical twins. Germline assignment: CDR1 MNHEY and CDR2 SMNVEV (reference sequence). This CDR3 is built from 13 residues. V lost 3 bases, J lost 3 bases, and 9 bases lay in between. TCRdb redid the calling of the 5' RACE reads with MiXCR, one entry per CDR3 protein. The table has 500,000 to 650,000 distinct CDR3 sequences, under 8.5% seen once. These records were also assigned to another study, of yellow fever vaccine responses in identical twins.

The V call is TRBV27, the J call TRBJ2-7; no clear D gene. Sequenced: PBMCs. The TCR sequence derives from a woman younger than 35 in good health. CDR3 in DNA: TGTGCCAGCAGTTTCGGTCGAGACTACGAGCAGTACGTC. It specifies CASSFGRDYEQYV.